Below, 14 T cell receptor beta chains from the same sample are listed, as sequenced in a study of cytomegalovirus exposure and HLA in healthy donors (dated by TCRdb to the late 2010s). The library was obtained by the immunoSEQ multiplex PCR assay. The multiplex PCR relied on a mix of 60 forward primers for TCR Vbeta segments and 13 reverse primers for TCR Jbeta segments. TCRdb provides this immuneACCESS table in a form limited to in-frame rearrangements. Some clones are lacking; in checked studies, under half of them reflect an unresolved V gene, and why the rest are absent is not known. Here the sample has about 47,000 clones; 65% to 80% occur a single time. In total, the top ten clones hold about 6% of the sample. The sample consisted of PBMCs. The receptors come from a man aged 25-45 years in good health and CMV-seronegative.

The gene calls are TRBV19 and TRBJ1-5; D is ambiguous. The V and J ends lost 1 base and 5 bases respectively, with 6 bases between them. From germline, CDR1 is LNHDA and CDR2 SQIVND (reference sequence). The CDR3 totals 13 residues. The CDR3 is CASSIVPDQPQHF. The CDR3 nucleotides are TGTGCCAGTAGTATAGTTCCGGATCAGCCCCAGCATTTT.

The gene calls are TRBV9 and TRBJ2-5; the D gene is possibly TRBD1 (5 bases). This CDR3 contains 12 residues. CDR1 is SGDLS and CDR2 is YYNGEE in the germline V gene. V lost 4 bases to trimming and J lost 3 bases, with 7 bases between them. The CDR3 spells CASSPTEETQYF. The DNA for the CDR3 is TGTGCCAGCAGCCCGACAGAAGAGACCCAGTACTTC. The variable domain in full, with the rest retrieved from reference TRBV9 and TRBJ2-5, is DSGVTQTPKHLITATGQRVTLRCSPRSGDLSVYWYQQSLDQGLQFLIQYYNGEERAKGNILERFSAQQFPDLHSELNLSSLELGDSALYFCASSPTEETQYFGPGTRLLVL.

This clone was seen more than once but under ten times. The gene calls are TRBV11-2 and TRBJ1-5; possible D gene TRBD1, 6 bases. The CDR3 consists of 15 residues. V lost 0 bases to trimming and J lost 4 bases, with 10 bases between them. The germline gives CDR1 SGHAT, CDR2 FQNNGV. Written as DNA, the CDR3 is TGTGCCAGCAGCTTAGAGGGGGCAGGGAATCAGCCCCAGCATTTT. Its translation: CASSLEGAGNQPQHF.

The rearrangement joins TRBV6-5 to TRBJ1-1; D possibly corresponds to TRBD1 (5 bases). Germline CDR1 reads MNHEY; CDR2 reads SVGAGI. Between the trimmed V and J ends, which lost 6 bases and 7 bases, there was a span of 15 bases. The CDR3 consists of 13 residues. In nucleotides, the CDR3 is TGTGCCAGCAGAGACTCCGGGGGGGGTGAAGCTTTCTTT. Its protein is CASRDSGGGEAFF.

This clone was counted only a few times. The chain combines TRBV5-1 with TRBJ2-7; TRBD2 aligns across 9 bases. This CDR3 is 17 amino acids long. Germline trimming cut 0 bases from V and 6 bases from J; bases unmatched to any gene: 13. Germline values: CDR1 SGHRS, CDR2 YFSETQ. The CDR3 loop is CASSLGVAGGPMGEQYF. The CDR3 bases are TGCGCCAGCAGCTTGGGGGTGGCGGGAGGGCCCATGGGCGAGCAGTACTTC.

This sequence joins TRBV19 and TRBJ2-7; D unresolved. The CDR3 extends over 12 amino acids. The V gene's germline CDR1 is LNHDA and CDR2 SQIVND (reference sequence). The V end lost 3 bases, the J end lost 4 bases, and 7 bases lay between the germline ends. CDR3 coding DNA: TGTGCCAGTAGTATGAGGTTGTACGAGCAGTACTTC. Protein: CASSMRLYEQYF.

The J gene is TRBJ2-7, the V gene TRBV7-2, with 13 bases that match TRBD2. CDR1 is SGHTA, CDR2 FQGNSA, per germline. With V trimmed by 6 bases and J by 1 base, 0 bases remained unmatched. The CDR3 runs 14 residues. CDR3 DNA: TGTGCCAGCAGGGGACTAGCGGGGTCCTACGAGCAGTACTTC. Protein product: CASRGLAGSYEQYF.

This clone was observed a few times. Other DNA sequences in the same sample also yield this CDR3. V gene TRBV30 combines with J gene TRBJ2-7; 7 bases line up with TRBD1. This CDR3 has 12 amino acids. V dropped 8 bases and J dropped 1; count of bases not matched to a gene: 5. Germline V gene sequence: CDR1 GTSNPN, CDR2 SVGIG (reference sequence). CDR3 sequence: CAGKQGSYEQYF. DNA for the CDR3: TGTGCCGGAAAACAGGGGTCCTACGAGCAGTACTTC. Together with reference TRBV30 and TRBJ2-7, the CDR3 gives the full variable domain: SQTIHQWPATLVQPVGSPLSLECTVEGTSNPNLYWYRQAAGRGLQLLFYSVGIGQISSEVPQNLSASRPQDRQFILSSKKLLLSDSGFYLCAGKQGSYEQYFGPGTRLTVT.

The gene calls are TRBV29-1 and TRBJ2-3; D gene ambiguous. CDR1 is SQVTM and CDR2 is ANQGSEA in the germline V gene. This CDR3 is 11 amino acids long. Trimming removed 7 bases at V and 6 bases at J, with 11 bases between. CDR3 nucleotides: TGCAGCGGCGGAAGTTCGGATACGCAGTATTTT. Protein product: CSGGSSDTQYF.

This clone was observed a handful of times. The CDR3 DNA reads as TGTGCCAGCAGCCGATCCGCTCGGGCCGGGGAGCTGTTTTTT. As protein: CASSRSARAGELFF. The chain has TRBV13 and TRBJ2-2; unclear D gene. Germline assignment: CDR1 PRHDT and CDR2 FYEKMQ (reference sequence). Deletions cut 5 bases from V and 6 bases from J, with 13 bases between. The CDR3 has 14 residues.

The rearrangement uses TRBV5-1 and TRBJ2-1; 13 bases are a match to TRBD2. The germline V gene encodes CDR1 SGHRS and CDR2 YFSETQ. The CDR3 contains 15 residues. V was clipped by 2 bases and J by 10 bases; unmatched bases: 6. CDR3 DNA sequence: TGCGCCAGCAGCTTCGGAGGACTAGCGGGAGTCGAGCAGTTCTTC. Translating it yields CASSFGGLAGVEQFF.

V is TRBV19 and J is TRBJ2-1; 11 bases are shared with TRBD2. The V gene's germline CDR1 is LNHDA and CDR2 SQIVND (reference sequence). The CDR3 has 15 residues. The J segment lost 6 bases and the V segment lost 6 bases, leaving 7 bases of the junction unmatched. The CDR3 DNA reads TGTGCCAGTAGGCAACTAGCGGGAGAGGGCAATGAGCAGTTCTTC. Translated, it gives CASRQLAGEGNEQFF. Supplemented by reference TRBV19 and TRBJ2-1, the full variable domain reads DGGITQSPKYLFRKEGQNVTLSCEQNLNHDAMYWYRQDPGQGLRLIYYSQIVNDFQKGDIAEGYSVSREKKESFPLTVTSAQKNPTAFYLCASRQLAGEGNEQFFGPGTRLTVL.

This chain uses TRBV2 with TRBJ2-1; possible D gene TRBD2, 5 bases. The CDR3 length is 13 residues. V dropped 0 bases and J dropped 9 bases, with 9 bases sitting between them. Germline assignment: CDR1 SNHLY and CDR2 FYNNEI. The CDR3 nucleotides read TGTGCCAGCAGTGAAGCGGAGACTATTGAGCAGTTCTTC. Encoded protein: CASSEAETIEQFF.

The V and J genes are TRBV15 and TRBJ1-1; D is unclear. CDR3 size: 13 residues. V gave up 0 bases and J gave up 8 bases, with 10 bases separating them. The germline V gene encodes CDR1 LNHNV and CDR2 YYDKDF (reference sequence). The CDR3 loop reads CATSRDRPGEAFF. The CDR3 DNA is TGTGCCACCAGCAGAGATCGGCCAGGAGAAGCTTTCTTT.